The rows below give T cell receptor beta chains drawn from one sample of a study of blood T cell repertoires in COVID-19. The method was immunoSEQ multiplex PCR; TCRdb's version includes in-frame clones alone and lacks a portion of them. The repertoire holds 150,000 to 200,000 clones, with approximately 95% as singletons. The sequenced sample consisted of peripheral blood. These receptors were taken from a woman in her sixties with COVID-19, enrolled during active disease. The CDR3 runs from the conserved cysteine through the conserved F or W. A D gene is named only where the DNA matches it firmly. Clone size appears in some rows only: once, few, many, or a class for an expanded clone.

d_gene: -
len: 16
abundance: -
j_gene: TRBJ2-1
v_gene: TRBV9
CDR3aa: CASTSRGRSTSHEQFF
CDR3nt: TGTGCCAGCACCTCCCGCGGGCGCTCGACCTCCCATGAGCAGTTCTTC

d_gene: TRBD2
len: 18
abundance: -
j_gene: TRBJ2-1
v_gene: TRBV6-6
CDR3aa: CASSHGLAGAFSYNEQFF
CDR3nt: TGTGCCAGCAGTCACGGACTAGCGGGGGCCTTCTCCTACAATGAGCAGTTCTTC

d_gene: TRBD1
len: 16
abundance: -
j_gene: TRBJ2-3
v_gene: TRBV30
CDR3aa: CAWKPQGTGELDTQYF
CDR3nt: TGTGCCTGGAAGCCACAAGGGACAGGGGAGCTAGATACGCAGTATTTT

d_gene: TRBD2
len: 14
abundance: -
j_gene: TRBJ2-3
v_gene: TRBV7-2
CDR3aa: CASSLPGGTDTQYF
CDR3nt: TGTGCCAGCAGCCTCCCGGGGGGAACAGATACGCAGTATTTT

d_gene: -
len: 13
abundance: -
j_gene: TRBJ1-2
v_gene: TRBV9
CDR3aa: CASSAAVSYGYTF
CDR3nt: TGTGCCAGCAGCGCCGCAGTTTCCTATGGCTACACCTTC

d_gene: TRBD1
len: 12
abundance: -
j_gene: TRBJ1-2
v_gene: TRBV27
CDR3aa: CASGQGGYGYTF
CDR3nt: TGTGCCAGCGGACAGGGGGGCTATGGCTACACCTTC

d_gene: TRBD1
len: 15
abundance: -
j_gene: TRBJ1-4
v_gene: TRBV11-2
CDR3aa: CASSLEARGLGKLFF
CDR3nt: TGTGCCAGCAGCTTAGAGGCCAGGGGGTTAGGAAAACTGTTTTTT

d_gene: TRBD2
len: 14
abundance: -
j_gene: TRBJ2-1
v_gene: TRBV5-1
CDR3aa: CASRTSYSYNEQFF
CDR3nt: TGCGCCAGCAGGACTAGCTATTCCTACAATGAGCAGTTCTTC

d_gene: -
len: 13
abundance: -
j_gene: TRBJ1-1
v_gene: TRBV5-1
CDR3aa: CASSGTTGTEAFF
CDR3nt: TGCGCCAGCAGCGGAACGACAGGCACTGAAGCTTTCTTT

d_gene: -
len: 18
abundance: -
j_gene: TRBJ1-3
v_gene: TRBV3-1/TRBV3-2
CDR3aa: CASSQDPGLSFSGNTIYF
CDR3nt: TGTGCCAGCAGCCAAGATCCCGGGTTAAGCTTCTCTGGAAACACCATATATTTT

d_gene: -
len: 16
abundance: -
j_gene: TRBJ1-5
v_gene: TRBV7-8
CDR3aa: CASSTRTDYSNQPQHF
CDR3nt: TGTGCCAGCAGTACCCGGACGGACTATAGCAATCAGCCCCAGCATTTT

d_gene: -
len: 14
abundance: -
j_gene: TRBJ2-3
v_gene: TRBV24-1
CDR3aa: CATSAGVFTDTQYF
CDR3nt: TGTGCCACCAGTGCAGGGGTCTTCACAGATACGCAGTATTTT

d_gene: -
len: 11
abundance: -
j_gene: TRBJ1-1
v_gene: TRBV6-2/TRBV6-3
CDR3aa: CASSTGAEAFF
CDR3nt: TGTGCCAGCAGCACAGGCGCTGAAGCTTTCTTT

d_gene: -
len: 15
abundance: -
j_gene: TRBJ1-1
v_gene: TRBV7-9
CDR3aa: CASSLVVGAKGEAFF
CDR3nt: TGTGCCAGCAGCTTAGTGGTGGGGGCGAAGGGTGAAGCTTTCTTT

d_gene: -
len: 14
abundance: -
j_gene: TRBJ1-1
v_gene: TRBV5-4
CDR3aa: CASSSFGDSSEAFF
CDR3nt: TGTGCCAGCAGCTCATTCGGCGACAGTTCTGAAGCTTTCTTT

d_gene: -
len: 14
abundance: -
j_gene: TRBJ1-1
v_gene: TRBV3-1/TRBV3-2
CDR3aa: CASSQVQGNTEAFF
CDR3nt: TGTGCCAGCAGCCAAGTGCAGGGGAACACTGAAGCTTTCTTT

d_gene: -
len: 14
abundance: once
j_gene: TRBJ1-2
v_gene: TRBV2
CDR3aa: CASSGRQGGNGYTF
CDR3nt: TGTGCCAGCAGCGGGAGACAAGGCGGCAATGGCTACACCTTC

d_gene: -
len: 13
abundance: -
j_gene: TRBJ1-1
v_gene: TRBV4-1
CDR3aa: CASSQDREAAAFF
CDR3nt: TGCGCCAGCAGCCAAGATAGAGAGGCAGCAGCTTTCTTT

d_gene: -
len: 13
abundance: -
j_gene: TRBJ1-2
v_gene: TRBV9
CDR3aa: CASSVEGAEGYTF
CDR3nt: TGTGCCAGCAGCGTAGAGGGAGCGGAGGGCTACACCTTC

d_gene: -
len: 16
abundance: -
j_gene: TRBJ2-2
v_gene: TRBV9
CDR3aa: CASTLGGGGATGELFF
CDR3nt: TGTGCCAGCACATTGGGAGGAGGGGGCGCAACCGGGGAGCTGTTTTTT

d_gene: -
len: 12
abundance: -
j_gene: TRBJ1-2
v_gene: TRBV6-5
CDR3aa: CASSSGTDGYTF
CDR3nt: TGTGCCAGCAGTTCAGGTACCGATGGCTACACCTTC

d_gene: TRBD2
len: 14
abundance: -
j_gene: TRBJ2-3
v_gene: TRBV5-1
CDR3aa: CASSEGLAPDTQYF
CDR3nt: TGCGCCAGCAGCGAAGGACTAGCGCCAGATACGCAGTATTTT

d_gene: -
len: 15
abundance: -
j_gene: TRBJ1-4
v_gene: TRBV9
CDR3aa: CASSIDTGDNEKLFF
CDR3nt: TGTGCCAGCAGCATAGACACAGGCGACAATGAAAAACTGTTTTTT

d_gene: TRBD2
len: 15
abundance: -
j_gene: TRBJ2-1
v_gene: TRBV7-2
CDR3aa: CASSLVSGGYNEQFF
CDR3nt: TGTGCCAGCAGCTTAGTTAGCGGGGGTTACAATGAGCAGTTCTTC

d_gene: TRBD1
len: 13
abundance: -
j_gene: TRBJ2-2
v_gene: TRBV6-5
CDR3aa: CASSRQGTGELFF
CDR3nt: TGTGCCAGCAGCCGACAGGGCACCGGGGAGCTGTTTTTT

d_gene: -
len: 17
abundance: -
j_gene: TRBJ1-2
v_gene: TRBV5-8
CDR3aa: CASSYRDTPDPDYGYTF
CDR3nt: TGTGCCAGCAGCTACCGGGACACCCCAGATCCGGACTATGGCTACACCTTC

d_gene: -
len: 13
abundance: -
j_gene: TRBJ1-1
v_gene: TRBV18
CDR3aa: CASWTAMNTEAFF
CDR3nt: TGTGCCAGCTGGACAGCAATGAACACTGAAGCTTTCTTT

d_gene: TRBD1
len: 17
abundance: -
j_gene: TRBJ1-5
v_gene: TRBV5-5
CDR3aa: CASSRTGATGSNQPQHF
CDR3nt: TGTGCCAGCAGCCGGACAGGGGCGACAGGGAGCAATCAGCCCCAGCATTTT

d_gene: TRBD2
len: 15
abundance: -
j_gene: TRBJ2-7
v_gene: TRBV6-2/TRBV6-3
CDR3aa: CASSSRIASGAEQYF
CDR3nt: TGTGCCAGCAGTTCCCGTATTGCTAGCGGGGCCGAGCAGTACTTC

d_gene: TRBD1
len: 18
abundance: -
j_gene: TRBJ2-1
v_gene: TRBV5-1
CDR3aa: CASSLSGTGSGSRGEQFF
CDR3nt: TGCGCCAGCAGCTTATCCGGGACAGGGTCCGGAAGCCGGGGTGAGCAGTTCTTC

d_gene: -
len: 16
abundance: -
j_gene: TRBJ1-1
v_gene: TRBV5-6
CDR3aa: CASSLSAVRGSFGAFF
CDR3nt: TGTGCCAGCAGCTTGTCGGCTGTCAGGGGCTCTTTTGGAGCTTTCTTT

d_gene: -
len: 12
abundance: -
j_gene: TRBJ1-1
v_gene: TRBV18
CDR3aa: CASSPSDTEAFF
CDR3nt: TGTGCCAGCTCACCTTCGGACACTGAAGCTTTCTTT

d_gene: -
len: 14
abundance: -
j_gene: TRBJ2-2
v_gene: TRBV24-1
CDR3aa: CATSRDTNTGELFF
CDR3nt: TGTGCCACCAGCCGGGACACCAACACCGGGGAGCTGTTTTTT

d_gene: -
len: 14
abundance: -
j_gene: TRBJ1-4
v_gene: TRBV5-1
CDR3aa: CASSLEQGDEKLFF
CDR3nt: TGCGCCAGCAGCTTGGAACAGGGAGATGAAAAACTGTTTTTT

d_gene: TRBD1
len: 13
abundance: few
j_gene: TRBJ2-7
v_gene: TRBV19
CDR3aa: CASSTQGAGEQYF
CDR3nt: TGTGCCAGTAGTACCCAGGGGGCCGGTGAGCAGTACTTC

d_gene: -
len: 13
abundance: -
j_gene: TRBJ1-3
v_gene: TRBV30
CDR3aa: CAWTSLTGNTIYF
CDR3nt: TGTGCCTGGACCTCATTAACAGGAAACACCATATATTTT

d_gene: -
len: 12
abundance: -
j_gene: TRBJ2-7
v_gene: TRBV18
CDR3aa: CASSPGREQQYF
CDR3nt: TGTGCCAGCTCACCGGGCAGGGAACAGCAGTACTTC